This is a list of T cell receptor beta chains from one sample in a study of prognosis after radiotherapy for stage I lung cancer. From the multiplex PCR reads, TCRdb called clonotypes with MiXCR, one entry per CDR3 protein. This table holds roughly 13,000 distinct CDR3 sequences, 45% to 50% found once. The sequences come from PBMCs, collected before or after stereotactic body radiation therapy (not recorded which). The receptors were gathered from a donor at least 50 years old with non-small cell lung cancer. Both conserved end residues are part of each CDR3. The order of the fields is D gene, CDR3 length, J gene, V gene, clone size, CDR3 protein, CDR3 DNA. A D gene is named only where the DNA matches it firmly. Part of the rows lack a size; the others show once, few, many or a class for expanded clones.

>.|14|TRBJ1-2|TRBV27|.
CSSSLGEGTYGYTF
TGTTCCAGCAGTTTAGGAGAGGGGACCTATGGCTACACCTTC
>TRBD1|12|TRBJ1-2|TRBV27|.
CASRATGFGYTF
TGTGCCAGCAGAGCGACAGGGTTTGGCTACACCTTC
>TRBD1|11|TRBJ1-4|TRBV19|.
CASRQGEKLFF
TGTGCCAGTAGACAGGGGGAAAAACTGTTTTTT
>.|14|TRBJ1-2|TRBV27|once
CTRSLGGGTYGYTF
TGTACCAGGAGTTTAGGAGGGGGGACCTATGGCTACACCTTC
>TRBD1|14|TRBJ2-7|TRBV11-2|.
CASSPNRGTYEQYF
TGTGCCAGCAGCCCGAACAGGGGAACCTACGAGCAGTACTTC
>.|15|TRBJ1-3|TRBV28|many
CASCAGLNSGNTIYF
TGTGCCAGCTGCGCCGGGCTCAACTCTGGAAACACCATATATTTT
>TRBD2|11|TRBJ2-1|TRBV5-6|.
CASSYSGSMFF
TGTGCCAGCAGCTATAGCGGGAGTATGTTCTTC
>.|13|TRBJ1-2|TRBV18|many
CASSPARDYGYTF
TGTGCCAGCTCACCGGCGAGGGACTATGGCTACACCTTC
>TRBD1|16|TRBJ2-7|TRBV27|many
CASRLMLSGGVHEQYF
TGTGCCAGCAGACTTATGCTATCAGGGGGAGTGCACGAGCAGTACTTC
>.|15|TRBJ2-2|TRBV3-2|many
CASSPDQPKTGELFF
TGTGCCAGCAGTCCGGACCAGCCAAAAACCGGGGAGCTGTTTTTT
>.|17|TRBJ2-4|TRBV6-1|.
CASRQFWSSRRENIRYF
TGTGCCAGCAGACAATTCTGGAGCTCACGGCGGGAAAACATTCGGTACTTC
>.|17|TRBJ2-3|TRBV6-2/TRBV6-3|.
CASSSVDPTPKGDTQYF
TGTGCCAGCAGTTCCGTTGACCCGACCCCCAAAGGGGATACGCAATATTTT
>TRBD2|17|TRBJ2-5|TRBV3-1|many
CASSPKITSGGRETQYF
TGTGCCAGCAGCCCAAAAATTACTAGCGGGGGCCGAGAGACCCAGTACTTC
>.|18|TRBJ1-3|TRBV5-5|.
CASSLAPCLLSSGNTIYF
TGTGCCAGCAGCTTGGCCCCTTGCCTCCTTTCCTCTGGAAACACCATATATTTT
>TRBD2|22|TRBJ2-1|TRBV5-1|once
CASSSPGTGTSGSLGSYNEQFF
TGCGCCAGCAGCTCCCCCGGGACAGGGACTAGCGGGAGTCTTGGATCCTACAATGAGCAGTTCTTC
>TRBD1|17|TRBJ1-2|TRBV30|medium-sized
CAWRAGRTGSIDYGYTF
TGTGCCTGGAGAGCGGGGAGGACAGGGAGTATTGACTATGGCTACACCTTC
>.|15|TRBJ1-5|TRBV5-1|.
CASSLDEGGGQPQHF
TGCGCCAGCAGCTTGGATGAGGGTGGCGGGCAGCCCCAGCATTTT
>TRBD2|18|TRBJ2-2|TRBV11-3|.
CASSPRQALAGRSGELFF
TGTGCCAGCAGCCCCCGACAGGCCTTAGCGGGACGGTCCGGGGAGCTGTTTTTT
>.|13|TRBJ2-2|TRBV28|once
CASSFTGTGELFF
TGTGCCAGCAGTTTCACGGGCACCGGGGAGCTGTTTTTT
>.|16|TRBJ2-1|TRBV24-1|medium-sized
CATSDFYGGSYNEQFF
TGTGCCACCAGTGATTTCTACGGGGGTTCCTACAATGAGCAGTTCTTC
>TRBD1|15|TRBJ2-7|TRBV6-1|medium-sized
CASSEPRQGRYEQYF
TGTGCCAGCAGTGAACCCCGACAGGGGCGGTACGAGCAGTACTTC
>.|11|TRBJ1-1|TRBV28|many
CASSRSREAFF
TGTGCCAGCAGTCGTTCCAGGGAAGCTTTCTTT
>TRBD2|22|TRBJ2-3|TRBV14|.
CASSGYSPSLVGLAGDADTQYF
TGTGCCAGCAGCGGTTATTCACCTTCCTTGGTGGGACTAGCGGGAGACGCAGATACGCAGTATTTT
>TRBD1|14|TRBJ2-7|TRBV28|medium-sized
CASRRGQGSVEQYF
TGTGCCAGCCGACGAGGACAGGGGTCTGTAGAGCAGTACTTC
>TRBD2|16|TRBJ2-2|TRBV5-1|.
CASSPGVAGVAGELFF
TGCGCCAGCAGCCCGGGGGTAGCGGGAGTGGCCGGGGAGCTGTTTTTT
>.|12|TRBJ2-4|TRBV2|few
CASKRAGNIQYF
TGTGCCAGCAAGAGGGCAGGAAACATTCAGTACTTC
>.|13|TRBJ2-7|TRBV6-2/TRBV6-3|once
CASYEIGVAEQYF
TGTGCCAGTTACGAAATAGGGGTCGCCGAGCAGTACTTC
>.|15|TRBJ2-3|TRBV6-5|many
CASSLRQRSTDTQYF
TGTGCCAGCAGTTTACGACAGCGTAGCACAGATACGCAGTATTTT
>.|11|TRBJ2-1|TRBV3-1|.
CASSQVGEQFF
TGTGCCAGCAGCCAAGTAGGTGAGCAGTTCTTC
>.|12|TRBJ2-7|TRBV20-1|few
CSADRDPTEQYF
TGCAGTGCTGATCGGGACCCTACCGAGCAGTACTTC
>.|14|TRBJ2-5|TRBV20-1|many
CSAPGTGTVETQYF
TGCAGTGCCCCTGGTACAGGGACTGTTGAGACCCAGTACTTC
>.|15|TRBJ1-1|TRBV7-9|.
CASSPPQGSNTEAFF
TGTGCCAGCAGCCCCCCTCAGGGATCGAACACTGAAGCTTTCTTT
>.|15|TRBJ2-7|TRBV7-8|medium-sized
CASSLAGESSYEQYF
TGTGCCAGCAGCTTAGCAGGGGAAAGCTCCTACGAGCAGTACTTC
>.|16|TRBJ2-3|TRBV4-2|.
CARSHGESPSADTKYF
TGTGCCAGAAGCCATGGAGAGTCACCCTCAGCAGATACGAAGTATTTT
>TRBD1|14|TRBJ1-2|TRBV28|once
CASSSEGAGYGYTF
TGTGCCAGCAGTTCGGAGGGGGCTGGCTATGGCTACACCTTC
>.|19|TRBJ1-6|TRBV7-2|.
CASSFWVGTSREGNSPLHF
TGTGCCAGCAGCTTCTGGGTCGGGACTAGCAGGGAGGGGAATTCACCCCTCCACTTT
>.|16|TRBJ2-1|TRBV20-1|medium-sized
CSARAAGTSGNNEQFF
TGCAGTGCTAGGGCGGCGGGTACCTCTGGGAACAATGAGCAGTTCTTC
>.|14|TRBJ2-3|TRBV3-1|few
CASSSMGLGDTQYF
TGTGCCAGCAGCAGTATGGGGCTCGGGGATACGCAGTATTTT
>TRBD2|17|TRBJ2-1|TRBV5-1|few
CASSLTGTSGSGNEQFF
TGCGCCAGCAGCTTGACCGGGACTAGCGGGAGTGGCAATGAGCAGTTCTTC
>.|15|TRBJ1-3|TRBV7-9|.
CASGPYSASGNTIYF
TGTGCCAGCGGACCGTACAGTGCCTCTGGAAACACCATATATTTT
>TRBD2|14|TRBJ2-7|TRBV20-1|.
CSVTSGRGAYEQYF
TGCAGTGTGACTAGCGGGAGAGGGGCCTACGAGCAGTACTTC